This T cell receptor beta chain was identified in a study of TIL therapy for anti-PD-1-resistant metastatic lung cancer. Overall study results and limits: Compared with baseline intratumoral T cells, expanded TIL cultures were more clonal and less diverse (roughly 6% vs 31%).

Sequencing used immunoSEQ v3. Assay: immunoSEQ multiplex PCR; the TCRdb copy retains only in-frame clones and omits some. The sample shows over 10,000 clones, 66% of them seen only once. For this clone: Antigen specificity is unknown.

Stated time point: pre-treatment sample, taken before nivolumab and TIL therapy. The tumor samples were excised metastases, mostly pleural nodules or supraclavicular lymph nodes. The source is a woman between 30 and 85 years old with non-small cell lung cancer. The source material was tumor tissue, sampled at baseline.

The CDR3 sequence is CASGLAGSYNEQFF. CDR3 bases: TGTGCCAGCGGTCTAGCGGGCTCCTACAATGAGCAGTTCTTC. V usage is TRBV11-2 and J usage is TRBJ2-1; TRBD2 matches 8 bases. The V gene's germline CDR1 is SGHAT and CDR2 FQNNGV. The CDR3 length is 14 residues. The trim removed 8 bases at V and 0 bases at J, leaving 3 bases unmatched.